This entry lists 7 T cell receptor beta chains sequenced from one sample in a study of tumor and adjacent non-tumor tissue in lung cancer. The library came from three nested PCR rounds adapted from ARM-PCR protocols. TCRdb processed the multiplex PCR reads anew with MiXCR; each CDR3 protein has one entry. Here the sample spans 81,000 or so distinct CDR3 sequences, 70% to 90% being singletons. RNA was extracted from bulk tissue without any cell sorting. This non-tumor lung sample came from over 3 cm beyond the tumor edge. Specimen: distant non-tumor lung tissue. These receptors all come from a man in his fifties or sixties with non-small cell lung cancer.

As regards this clonotype: The junction and the germline gene differ at one end; a read error may be behind it. The chain employs TRBV6-1 and TRBJ1-1; possibly TRBD1 for D (5 bases). The CDR3 loop spans 14 amino acids. Germline assignment: CDR1 MNHNS and CDR2 SASEGT. The CDR3 DNA reads TGTGCCAGCAGTGAAGACAGGAGCGGCACTGAAGCCTTCTTT. This sequence encodes CASSEDRSGTEAFF.

This clonotype was observed once. This CDR3 is missing its conserved last phenylalanine or tryptophan, likely due to a read error. The genes are TRBV6-2 or TRBV6-3 and TRBJ2-1, with D perhaps TRBD1 (6 bases). Between the trimmed V and J ends, which lost 7 bases and 9 bases, there was a span of 19 bases. This CDR3 contains 14 residues. Germline loops: CDR1 MNHEY, CDR2 SVGEGT. CDR3 nucleotides: TGTGCCAGCACCGACCGGACAGCACGCAGTGAGCAGTTCTTG. This codes for CASTDRTARSEQFL.

With respect to this clonotype: One end of the junction does not line up with germline, which may come from a read error. V usage is TRBV4-2 and J usage is TRBJ2-1; the D gene could be TRBD1 or TRBD2 (5 bases each). The CDR3 has 15 residues. Germline V CDR1 and CDR2: LGHNA, YNFKEQ. CDR3 nucleotides: TGTGCCAGCAGCCCCTTAAGTAGCGAGGGGAATGAGCAGTTCTTT. Its translation is CASSPLSSEGNEQFF.

As for this clonotype: One base away lies a much larger clone, so this may be a sequencing read error. The V and J genes are TRBV5-4 and TRBJ2-5, with 9 bases that match TRBD2. The CDR3 contains 15 residues. V shed 4 bases, J shed 6 bases, and the junction held 10 bases outside the gene matches. Germline CDR1 and CDR2: SGHNT and YYREEE (reference sequence). The DNA of the CDR3 is TGTGCCAGCAGCACCCGGCGGGAGGGCCCTCAGACCCAGTACTTC. Its translation: CASSTRREGPQTQYF.

This clonotype was seen just once. At one end the junction does not follow the germline gene, possibly because of a read error. This chain links TRBV7-3 with TRBJ2-5; 7 bases line up with TRBD1. Germline V gene lookup returns CDR1 SGHTA and CDR2 FQGTGA. The CDR3 has 15 amino acids. The CDR3 region is CANSFRQGDAETQYF. As DNA, the CDR3 is TGTGCCAACAGCTTTCGACAGGGTGACGCGGAGACCCAGTACTTC.

Details on this clonotype: A clone one base away is much larger, so this may be a read error. This sequence joins TRBV7-8 and TRBJ2-3; 11 bases match TRBD2. Germline loops: CDR1 SGHVS, CDR2 FQNEAQ. This CDR3 has 17 residues. The CDR3 nucleotides read TGTACCAGCAGCTTTCCCACTAGCGGGGGCCCGCGAGATACGCAGTATTTT. It translates to CTSSFPTSGGPRDTQYF.

With regard to this clonotype: Sequence at one end of the junction differs from germline and may be a read error. The rearrangement joins TRBV4-1 to TRBJ2-7, with D possibly being TRBD1 (6 bases). The CDR3 is 15 residues long. The germline V gene encodes CDR1 MGHRA and CDR2 YSYEKL. CDR3 bases: TGCGCCAGCAGCCAAGACAGGGGCATTTCCTACGAGCAATACTTC. This encodes CASSQDRGISYEQYF.